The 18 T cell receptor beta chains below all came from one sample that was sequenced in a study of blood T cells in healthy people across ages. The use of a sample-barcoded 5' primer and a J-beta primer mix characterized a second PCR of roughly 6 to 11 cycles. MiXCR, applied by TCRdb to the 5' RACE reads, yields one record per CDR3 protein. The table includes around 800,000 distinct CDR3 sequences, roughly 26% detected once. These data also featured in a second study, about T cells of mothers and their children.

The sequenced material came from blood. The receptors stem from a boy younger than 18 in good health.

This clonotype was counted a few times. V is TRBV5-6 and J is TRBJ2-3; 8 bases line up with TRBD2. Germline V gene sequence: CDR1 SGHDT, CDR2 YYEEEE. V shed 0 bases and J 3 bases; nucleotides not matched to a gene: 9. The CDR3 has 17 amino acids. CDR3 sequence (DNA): TGTGCCAGCAGCTTGGGCCCACTAGCGGTTGGGACAGATACGCAGTATTTT. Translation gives CASSLGPLAVGTDTQYF.

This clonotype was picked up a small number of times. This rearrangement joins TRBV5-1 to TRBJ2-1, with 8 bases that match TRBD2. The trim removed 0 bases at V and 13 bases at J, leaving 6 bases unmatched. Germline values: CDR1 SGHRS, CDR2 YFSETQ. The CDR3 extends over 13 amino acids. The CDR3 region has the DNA TGCGCCAGCAGCTTGGTGGAGCGGGGGATCCAGTTCTTC. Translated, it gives CASSLVERGIQFF.

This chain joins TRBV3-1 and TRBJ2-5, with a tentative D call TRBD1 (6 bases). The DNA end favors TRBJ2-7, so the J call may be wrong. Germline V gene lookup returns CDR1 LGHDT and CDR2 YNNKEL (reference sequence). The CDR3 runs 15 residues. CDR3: CASSQDMPGDYEQYF. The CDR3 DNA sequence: TGTGCCAGCAGCCAAGATATGCCAGGGGACTACGAGCAGTACTTC.

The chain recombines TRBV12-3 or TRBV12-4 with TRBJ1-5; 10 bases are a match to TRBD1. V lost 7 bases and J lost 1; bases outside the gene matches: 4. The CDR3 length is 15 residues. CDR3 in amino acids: CASTDRGLSNQPQHF. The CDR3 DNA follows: TGTGCCAGCACCGACAGGGGGCTGAGCAATCAGCCCCAGCATTTT.

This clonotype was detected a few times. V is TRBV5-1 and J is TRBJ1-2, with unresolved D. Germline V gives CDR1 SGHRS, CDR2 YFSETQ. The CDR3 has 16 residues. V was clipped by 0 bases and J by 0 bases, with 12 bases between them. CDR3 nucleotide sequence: TGCGCCAGCAGCTTGGGTGGCGGAGGAGCTAACTATGGCTACACCTTC. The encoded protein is CASSLGGGGANYGYTF. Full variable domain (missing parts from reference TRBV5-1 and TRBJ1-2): KAGVTQTPRYLIKTRGQQVTLSCSPISGHRSVSWYQQTPGQGLQFLFEYFSETQRNKGNFPGRFSGRQFSNSRSEMNVSTLELGDSALYLCASSLGGGGANYGYTFGSGTRLTVV.

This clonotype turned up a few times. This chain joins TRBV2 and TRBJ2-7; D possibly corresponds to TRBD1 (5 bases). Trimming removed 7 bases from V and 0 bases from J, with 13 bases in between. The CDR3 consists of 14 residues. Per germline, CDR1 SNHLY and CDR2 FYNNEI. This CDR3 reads CASTRQTGSYEQYF. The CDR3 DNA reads TGTGCCAGCACTCGACAGACGGGCTCCTACGAGCAGTACTTC.

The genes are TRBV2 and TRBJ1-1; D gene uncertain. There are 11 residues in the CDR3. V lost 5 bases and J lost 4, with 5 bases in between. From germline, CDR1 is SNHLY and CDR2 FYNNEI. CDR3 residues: CASSPTTEAFF. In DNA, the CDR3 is TGTGCCAGCAGTCCCACCACTGAAGCTTTCTTT.

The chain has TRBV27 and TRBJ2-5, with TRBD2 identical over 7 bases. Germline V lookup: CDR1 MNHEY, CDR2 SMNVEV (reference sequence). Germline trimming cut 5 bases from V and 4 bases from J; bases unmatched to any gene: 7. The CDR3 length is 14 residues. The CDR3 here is CASSPWEGLETQYF. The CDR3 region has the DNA TGTGCCAGCAGTCCCTGGGAGGGTTTAGAGACCCAGTACTTC.

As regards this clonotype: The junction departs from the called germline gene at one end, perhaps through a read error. The CDR3 sequence: CASSFGTSGEYNEQFF. The CDR3 DNA follows: TGTGCCAGTAGCTTTGGGACTAGCGGGGAATACAATGAGCAGTTCTTC. This rearrangement joins TRBV7-2 to TRBJ2-1; 13 bases line up with TRBD2. CDR1 SGHTA and CDR2 FQGNSA come from the germline V gene. The CDR3 contains 16 residues.

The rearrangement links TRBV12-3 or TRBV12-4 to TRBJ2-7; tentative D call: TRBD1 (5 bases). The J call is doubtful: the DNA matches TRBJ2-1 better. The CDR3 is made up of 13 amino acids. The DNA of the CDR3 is TGTGCCAGCAGCCACGACAGTTACAATGAGCAGTTCTTC. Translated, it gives CASSHDSYNEQFF.

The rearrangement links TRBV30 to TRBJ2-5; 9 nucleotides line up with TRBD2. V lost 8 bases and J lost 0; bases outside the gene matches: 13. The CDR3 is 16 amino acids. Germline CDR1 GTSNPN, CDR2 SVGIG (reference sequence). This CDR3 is CATQGLALPNQETQYF. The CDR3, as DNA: TGTGCCACCCAGGGACTAGCCCTCCCCAACCAAGAGACCCAGTACTTC.

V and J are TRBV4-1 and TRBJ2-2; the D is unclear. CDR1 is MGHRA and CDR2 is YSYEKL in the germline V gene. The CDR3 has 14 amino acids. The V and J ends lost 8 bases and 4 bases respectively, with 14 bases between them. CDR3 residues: CASQLGPSTGELFF. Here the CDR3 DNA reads TGCGCCAGCCAGCTGGGTCCGAGCACCGGGGAGCTGTTTTTT.

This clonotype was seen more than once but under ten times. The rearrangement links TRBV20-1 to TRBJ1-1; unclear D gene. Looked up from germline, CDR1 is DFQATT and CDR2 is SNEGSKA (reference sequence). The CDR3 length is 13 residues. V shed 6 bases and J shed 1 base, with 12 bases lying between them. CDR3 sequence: CSAPSVGNTEAFF. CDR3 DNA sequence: TGCAGTGCGCCCTCCGTAGGGAACACTGAAGCTTTCTTT.

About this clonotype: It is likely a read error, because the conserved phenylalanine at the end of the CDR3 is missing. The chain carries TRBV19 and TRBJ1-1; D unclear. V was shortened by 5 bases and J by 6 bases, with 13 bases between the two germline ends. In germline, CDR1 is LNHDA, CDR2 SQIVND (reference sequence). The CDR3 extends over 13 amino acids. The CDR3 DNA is TGTGCCAGTAGTCAACTAAGCCGATCTGAAGCTTTCTCT. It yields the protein CASSQLSRSEAFS.

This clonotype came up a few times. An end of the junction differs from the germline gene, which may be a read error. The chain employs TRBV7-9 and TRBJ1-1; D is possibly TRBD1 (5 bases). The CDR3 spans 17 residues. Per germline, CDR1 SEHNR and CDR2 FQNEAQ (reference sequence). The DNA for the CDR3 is TGTGCCGGCAGCATCCCCGGAGGGTCGGGGCGGGACACTGAAGCTTTCTTT. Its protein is CAGSIPGGSGRDTEAFF.

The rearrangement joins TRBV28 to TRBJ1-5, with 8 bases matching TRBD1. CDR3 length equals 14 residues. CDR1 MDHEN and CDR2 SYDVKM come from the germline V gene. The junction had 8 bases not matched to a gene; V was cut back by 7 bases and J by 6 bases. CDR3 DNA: TGTGCCAGCACCGAGACAGGGGCCCGTCAGCCCCAGCATTTT. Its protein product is CASTETGARQPQHF.

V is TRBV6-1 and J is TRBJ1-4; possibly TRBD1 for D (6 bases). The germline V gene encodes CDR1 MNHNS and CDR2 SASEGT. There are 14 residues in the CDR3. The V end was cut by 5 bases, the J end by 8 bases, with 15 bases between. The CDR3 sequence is CASSMWGGEEKLFF. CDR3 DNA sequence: TGTGCCAGCAGTATGTGGGGGGGCGAGGAAAAACTGTTTTTT.

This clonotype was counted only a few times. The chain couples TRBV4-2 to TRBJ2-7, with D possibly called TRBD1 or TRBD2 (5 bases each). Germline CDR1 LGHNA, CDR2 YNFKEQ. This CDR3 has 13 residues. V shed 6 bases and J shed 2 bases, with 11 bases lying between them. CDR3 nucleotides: TGTGCCAGCAGGGGGGACGGTACCTACGAGCAGTACTTC. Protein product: CASRGDGTYEQYF.